This TCR beta chain emerged from a study of Graves' ophthalmopathy and Graves' hyperthyroidism. Study-level findings and limits: Blood also contained most of the expanded thyroid clonotypes above 0.001 frequency. The model flagged ophthalmopathy progression at over 60% sensitivity and 72% to 75% specificity. A model built from 13 signatures distinguished ophthalmopathy from stable hyperthyroidism with about 86% sensitivity and approximately 81% specificity.

This clonotype was observed a few times. The antigen remains unidentified. Amplified TCR beta CDR3 regions were obtained using RNA transcripts as template. A first-round RT-PCR used HTBI primers, followed by a second-round multiplex PCR. TCRdb redid the calling of the multiplex PCR reads with MiXCR, one entry per CDR3 protein. The sample lists over a million distinct CDR3 sequences, roughly 35% occurring once. Germline V CDR1 and CDR2: SGHTA, FQGNSA. This CDR3 has 17 amino acids. V lost 5 bases to trimming and J lost 1 base; unmatched junction nucleotides: 12. The sequenced sample consisted of peripheral blood or thyroid tissue (not recorded which). The TCR originated in an adult man with Graves' hyperthyroidism. J is TRBJ2-7 and V is TRBV7-2, with 9 bases fitting TRBD1. CDR3 residues: CASSPTGQGRISYEQYF. The CDR3 DNA follows: TGTGCCAGCAGCCCGACGGGACAGGGCAGAATTTCCTACGAGCAGTACTTC.